Listed here is a single T cell receptor (beta chain). A second roughly 7 to 11 cycle PCR used barcoded and J-beta primers. Each of the samples gave a minimum of 3 million paired-end reads that contained CDR3. Using its own MiXCR run on the 5' RACE reads, TCRdb lists one record per CDR3 protein. The data show about 1.8 million distinct CDR3 sequences, with less than 50% seen just once and 2.1% held by the top ten. The sample belongs to a study of blood T cells in healthy people across ages. The sample consisted of blood. The sequence came from a woman in her forties in good health.

CDR3 coding DNA: TGTGCCAGCAGCCCCCTCACAGGGGTGAACACTGAAGCTTTCTTT. Amino acids: CASSPLTGVNTEAFF. The V gene is TRBV12-3 or TRBV12-4, the J gene TRBJ1-1, with 7 bases that match TRBD1. V shed 6 bases, J shed 0 bases, and the junction held 7 bases outside the gene matches. The CDR3 consists of 15 residues.